This T cell receptor (beta chain) was documented in a study of type 1 and type 2 diabetes patients. About the study: Participants included type 1 and type 2 diabetes patients plus nondiabetic controls. Study outcomes and limitations: Some HECs seen only in T1D might also appear in more T2D or control samples.

To note about this clonotype: Its antigen is currently unknown.

Other autoimmune diseases and infections within the past four weeks excluded donors. The PCR template was genomic DNA. The TCR beta CDR3 region was amplified using 30 forward and 13 reverse primers. TCRdb reprocessed the multiplex PCR reads with MiXCR, giving one entry per CDR3 protein. The data show under 300,000 distinct CDR3 sequences, approximately 50% seen once. The CDR3 contains 15 residues. Trimming stripped 1 base from V and 1 base from J, with 8 bases between. Per the germline V gene, CDR1 is SGHVS and CDR2 is FQNEAQ. The chain couples TRBV7-8 to TRBJ1-3, with D unclear. This sequence was found in a man aged 18 to 30 with type 2 diabetes. Sequencing was carried out using peripheral blood mononuclear cells (PBMCs). CDR3 protein: CASSLGADSGNTIYF. CDR3 bases: TGTGCCAGCAGCTTAGGGGCGGATTCTGGAAACACCATATATTTT.